These 15 T cell receptor beta chains were sequenced from one sample in a study of metastatic and nonmetastatic thyroid tumors. TCRdb recomputed clones from the PCR reads via MiXCR. The data show tens of thousands of clones, with roughly 11% seen just once and almost 30% held by the top ten. Treatment of any kind had been given to no patient before thyroid surgery. The sequenced sample was blood. These receptors came from a female donor with papillary thyroid cancer or a benign thyroid nodule (not recorded which). Some clones in this sample may be carry-over from other donors' samples.

By sample fraction, this clone is medium-sized (0.01 to 0.1%). The rearrangement uses TRBV6-1 and TRBJ2-1; D remains ambiguous. The CDR3 sequence is 13 residues long. The germline gives CDR1 MNHNS, CDR2 SASEGT. Trimming cost V 5 bases and J 7 bases, with 12 bases left between them. In DNA, the CDR3 is TGTGCCAGCAGTCCCCAGAGACAAAATGAGCAGTTCTTC. Translated, it gives CASSPQRQNEQFF.

In the case of this clone: Other nucleotide sequences from this sample produce the same CDR3. This chain links TRBV6-2 or TRBV6-3 with TRBJ2-2, with D possibly TRBD2 on 5 matching bases. This CDR3 spans 13 amino acids. The V end was cut by 7 bases, the J end by 6 bases, with 12 bases between. CDR1 and CDR2 from the germline V gene are MNHEY and SVGEGT. The CDR3 protein is CASILVGAGELFF. CDR3 DNA: TGTGCCAGCATACTAGTAGGCGCCGGGGAGCTGTTTTTT.

The V call is TRBV11-1, the J call TRBJ1-1; D may be TRBD1 (6 bases). V lost 1 base to trimming and J lost 3 bases, with 21 bases between them. This CDR3 spans 18 amino acids. The germline gives CDR1 SGHAT, CDR2 FQDESV (reference sequence). The CDR3 DNA follows: TGTGCCAGCAGCTTAGGGGCGGGCAGGGGTCCTCGGTACACTGAAGCTTTCTTT. Protein sequence: CASSLGAGRGPRYTEAFF.

This clone was counted ten times or more. The genes are TRBV20-1 and TRBJ1-2, with TRBD1 matching over 9 bases. Germline CDR1 and CDR2: DFQATT and SNEGSKA (reference sequence). The junction had 14 bases not matched to a gene; V was cut back by 5 bases and J by 7 bases. CDR3 size: 15 residues. In DNA, the CDR3 is TGCAGTGCTGATCCCGGGACAGGGAGTACTAGTGGCTACACCTTC. It is translated as CSADPGTGSTSGYTF.

This clone showed up many times. The chain combines TRBV2 with TRBJ2-1; 9 bases line up with TRBD2. The germline gives CDR1 SNHLY, CDR2 FYNNEI. V shed 6 bases and J 4 bases; nucleotides not matched to a gene: 4. This CDR3 spans 14 amino acids. The CDR3 DNA follows: TGTGCCAGCAGGCGTCTAGCGGGATACAATGAGCAGTTCTTC. Its protein product is CASRRLAGYNEQFF. Full variable domain (remainder filled in from reference TRBV2 and TRBJ2-1): EPEVTQTPSHQVTQMGQEVILRCVPISNHLYFYWYRQILGQKVEFLVSFYNNEISEKSEIFDDQFSVERPDGSNFTLKIRSTKLEDSAMYFCASRRLAGYNEQFFGPGTRLTVL.

The rearrangement links TRBV13 to TRBJ2-3; 10 bases agree with TRBD1. The CDR3 is 17 residues long. Looked up from germline, CDR1 is PRHDT and CDR2 is FYEKMQ (reference sequence). The V and J ends lost 5 bases and 1 base, in that order; junction bases with no gene match: 9. In nucleotides, the CDR3 is TGTGCCAGCAGCCCAACCTTGACAGGGGGCGGCACAGATACGCAGTATTTT. Translating it yields CASSPTLTGGGTDTQYF. The full variable domain, completed using reference TRBV13 and TRBJ2-3, is AAGVIQSPRHLIKEKRETATLKCYPIPRHDTVYWYQQGPGQDPQFLISFYEKMQSDKGSIPDRFSAQQFSDYHSELNMSSLELGDSALYFCASSPTLTGGGTDTQYFGPGTRLTVL.

This clone was counted many times. The chain has TRBV4-1 and TRBJ2-7; weak D call: TRBD1 (7 bases). Germline values: CDR1 MGHRA, CDR2 YSYEKL. The CDR3 has 12 amino acids. The germline V and J ends were trimmed by 3 bases and 12 bases, with 15 bases remaining between them. CDR3 sequence: CASSHPGGIRYF. The CDR3 DNA follows: TGCGCCAGCAGCCATCCAGGGGGGATCCGGTACTTC.

This clone was found many times. V gene TRBV9 combines with J gene TRBJ2-3; 9 bases line up with TRBD2. CDR3 length: 14 amino acids. J lost 2 bases, V lost 7 bases, and 5 bases had no gene match. CDR1 SGDLS and CDR2 YYNGEE come from the germline V gene. CDR3 sequence: CASDSGGPTDTQYF. CDR3 coding DNA: TGTGCCAGCGATAGCGGGGGTCCCACAGATACGCAGTATTTT.

This clone is termed medium-sized (0.01 to 0.1%). V usage is TRBV28 and J usage is TRBJ2-2; possibly TRBD2 for D (6 bases). The V gene's germline CDR1 is MDHEN and CDR2 SYDVKM. CDR3 length equals 16 residues. The germline V and J ends were trimmed by 3 bases and 6 bases, with 17 bases remaining between them. The CDR3 DNA is TGTGCCAGCAGTTTGCGTCCGGGACTCAACGCCGGGGAGCTGTTTTTT. Translation: CASSLRPGLNAGELFF.

This clone was detected ten times or more. This chain connects TRBV4-1 to TRBJ2-1; 10 positions agree with TRBD2. The ends lost 0 bases at V and 15 bases at J; junction bases unmatched: 11. The germline V gene encodes CDR1 MGHRA and CDR2 YSYEKL. CDR3 length: 15 residues. CDR3 coding DNA: TGCGCCAGCAGCCAAGACCTGGGGGGGACTAGCGTACCGTTCTTC. Translated: CASSQDLGGTSVPFF.

This clone was seen at least ten times. The chain recombines TRBV7-9 with TRBJ2-7, with 13 nucleotides matching TRBD2. CDR1 and CDR2 (germline): SEHNR, FQNEAQ (reference sequence). The CDR3 runs 15 residues. V lost 5 bases to trimming and J lost 5 bases; unmatched junction nucleotides: 6. Written as DNA, the CDR3 is TGTGCCAGCAGCCAACTAGCGGGAGGGCCCCACGAGCAGTACTTC. This sequence encodes CASSQLAGGPHEQYF.

This clone was found many times. The V gene is TRBV7-2, the J gene TRBJ2-3; D remains unclear. Trimming cost V 5 bases and J 0 bases, with 9 bases left between them. CDR1 is SGHTA and CDR2 is FQGNSA in the germline V gene. This CDR3 spans 14 amino acids. CDR3 in amino acids: CASSPATSTDTQYF. The DNA for the CDR3 is TGTGCCAGCAGCCCCGCGACTAGCACAGATACGCAGTATTTT. The entire variable domain, with the rest obtained from reference TRBV7-2 and TRBJ2-3, is as follows: GAGVSQSPSNKVTEKGKDVELRCDPISGHTALYWYRQSLGQGLEFLIYFQGNSAPDKSGLPSDRFSAERTGGSVSTLTIQRTQQEDSAVYLCASSPATSTDTQYFGPGTRLTVL.

This clone was recorded many times. V is TRBV3-1 and J is TRBJ2-3; D could derive from TRBD1 or TRBD2 (5 bases each). Between the trimmed V and J ends, which lost 4 bases and 4 bases, there was a span of 18 bases. Germline V gene lookup returns CDR1 LGHDT and CDR2 YNNKEL (reference sequence). The length of the CDR3 is 16 residues. The CDR3 nucleotides read TGTGCCAGCAGCCTCGGGACCTCCCAGGGCTCAGATACGCAGTATTTT. This gives the protein CASSLGTSQGSDTQYF.

This clone was counted many times. The J gene is TRBJ2-3, the V gene TRBV5-4; weak D call: TRBD1 (5 bases). CDR3 length: 14 amino acids. Germline CDR1 SGHNT, CDR2 YYREEE (reference sequence). Trimming pared 4 bases from V and 4 bases from J, leaving 13 bases between. The CDR3 sequence is CASSLRVPPDTQYF. The CDR3 region has the DNA TGTGCCAGCAGCCTCAGGGTGCCCCCAGATACGCAGTATTTT.

This clone was recorded at least ten times. The rearrangement uses TRBV28 and TRBJ1-4; no clear D gene. The CDR3 has 14 residues. Germline CDR1 is MDHEN and CDR2 is SYDVKM. V was trimmed by 3 bases and J by 4 bases, leaving 9 bases between them. CDR3 amino acids: CASSFRQVNEKLFF. The CDR3 nucleotides read TGTGCCAGCAGTTTCCGACAAGTTAATGAAAAACTGTTTTTT.